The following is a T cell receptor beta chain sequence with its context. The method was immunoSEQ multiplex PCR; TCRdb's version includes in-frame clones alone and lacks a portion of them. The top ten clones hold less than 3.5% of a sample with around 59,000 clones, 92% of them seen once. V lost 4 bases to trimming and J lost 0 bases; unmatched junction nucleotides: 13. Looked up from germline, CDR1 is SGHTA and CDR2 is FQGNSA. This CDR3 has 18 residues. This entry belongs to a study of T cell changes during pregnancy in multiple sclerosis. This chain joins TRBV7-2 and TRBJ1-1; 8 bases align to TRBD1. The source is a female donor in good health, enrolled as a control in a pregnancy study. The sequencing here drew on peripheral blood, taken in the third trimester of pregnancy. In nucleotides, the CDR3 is TGTGCCAGCAGCTCGCGACAGGGGTTCCCTGCACTGAACACTGAAGCTTTCTTT. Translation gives CASSSRQGFPALNTEAFF.